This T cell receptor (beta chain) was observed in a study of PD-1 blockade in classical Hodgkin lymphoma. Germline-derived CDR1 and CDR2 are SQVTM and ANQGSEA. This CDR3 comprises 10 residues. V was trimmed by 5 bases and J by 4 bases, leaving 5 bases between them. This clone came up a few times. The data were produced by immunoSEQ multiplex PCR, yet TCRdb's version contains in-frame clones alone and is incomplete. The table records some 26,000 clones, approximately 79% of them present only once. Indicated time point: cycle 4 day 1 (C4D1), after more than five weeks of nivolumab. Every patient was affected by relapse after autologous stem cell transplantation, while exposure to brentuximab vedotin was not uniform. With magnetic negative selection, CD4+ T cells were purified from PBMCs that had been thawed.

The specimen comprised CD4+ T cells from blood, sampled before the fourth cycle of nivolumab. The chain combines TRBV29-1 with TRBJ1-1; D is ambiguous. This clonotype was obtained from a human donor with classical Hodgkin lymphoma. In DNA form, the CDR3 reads TGCAGCGTTTCATTCACTGAAGCTTTCTTT. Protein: CSVSFTEAFF. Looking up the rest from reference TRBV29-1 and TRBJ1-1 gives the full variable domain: SAVISQKPSRDICQRGTSLTIQCQVDSQVTMMFWYRQQPGQSLTLIATANQGSEATYESGFVIDKFPISRPNLTFSTLTVSNMSPEDSSIYLCSVSFTEAFFGQGTRLTVV.